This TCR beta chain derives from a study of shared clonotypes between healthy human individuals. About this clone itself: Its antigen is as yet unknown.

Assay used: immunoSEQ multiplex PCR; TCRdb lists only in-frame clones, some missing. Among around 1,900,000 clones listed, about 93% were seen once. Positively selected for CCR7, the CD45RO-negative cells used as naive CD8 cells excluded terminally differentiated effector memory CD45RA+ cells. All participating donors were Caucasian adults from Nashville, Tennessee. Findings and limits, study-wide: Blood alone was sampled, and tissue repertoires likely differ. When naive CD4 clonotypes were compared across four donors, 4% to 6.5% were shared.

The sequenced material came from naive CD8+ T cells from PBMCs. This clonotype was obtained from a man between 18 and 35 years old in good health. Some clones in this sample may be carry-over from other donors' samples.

CDR3 in amino acids: CASSLNVWAGGFWEQYF. DNA of the CDR3: TGTGCCAGCAGTTTAAACGTATGGGCAGGGGGATTTTGGGAGCAGTACTTC. V is TRBV28 and J is TRBJ2-7, with 7 positions matching TRBD1. This CDR3 is built from 17 residues. CDR1 and CDR2 from the germline V gene are MDHEN and SYDVKM. V lost 2 bases, J lost 7 bases, and 17 bases stayed unmatched.